A single T cell receptor (beta chain) is shown here with its context. Its antigen is still unknown. A much larger clone is a single base away; this may be a read error. Patients picked for sequencing had shown CD8+CD57+ cell expansion detected by flow cytometry. Prior therapy had not been administered to any patient at the time of blood sampling. The use of genomic DNA as template underpinned the TCR beta VDJ and CDR3 profiling. From the reads, TCRdb called clonotypes with MiXCR, one entry per CDR3 protein. The sample shows 400,000 to 600,000 distinct CDR3 sequences, roughly 34% of them seen only once. The data were obtained in a study of CD8+CD57+ T cells in acquired aplastic anemia. J was trimmed by 4 bases and V by 4 bases; bases with no gene match: 9. Germline CDR1 reads SGHRS; CDR2 reads YFSETQ. The CDR3 is made up of 15 amino acids. Overall study results and limits: Simpson's diversity of CD8+ cells was not significantly different in patients compared with controls. It was found that some 30 CD8+ CDR3 sequences were shared between patients and controls.

The chain has TRBV5-1 and TRBJ2-7; 9 bases are a match to TRBD1. Sequenced sample: sorted CD4+, CD8+, or CD8+CD57+ T cells (not recorded which) from PBMCs. The TCR comes from a human donor with aplastic anemia. The CDR3 DNA sequence: TGCGCCAGCAGCCCGGGCGGACAGGGGTGGTACGAGCAGTACTTC. Its translation: CASSPGGQGWYEQYF.